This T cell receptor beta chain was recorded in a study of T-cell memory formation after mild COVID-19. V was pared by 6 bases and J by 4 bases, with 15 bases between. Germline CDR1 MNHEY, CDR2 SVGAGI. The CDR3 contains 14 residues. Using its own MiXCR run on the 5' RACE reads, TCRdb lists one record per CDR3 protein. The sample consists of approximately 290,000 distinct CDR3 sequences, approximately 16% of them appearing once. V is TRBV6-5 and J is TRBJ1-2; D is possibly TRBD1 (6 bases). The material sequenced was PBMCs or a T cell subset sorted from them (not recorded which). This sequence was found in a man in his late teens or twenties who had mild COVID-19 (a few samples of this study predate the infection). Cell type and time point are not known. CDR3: CASRPQGKGYGYTF. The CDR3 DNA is TGTGCCAGCAGACCGCAGGGGAAGGGCTATGGCTACACCTTC.